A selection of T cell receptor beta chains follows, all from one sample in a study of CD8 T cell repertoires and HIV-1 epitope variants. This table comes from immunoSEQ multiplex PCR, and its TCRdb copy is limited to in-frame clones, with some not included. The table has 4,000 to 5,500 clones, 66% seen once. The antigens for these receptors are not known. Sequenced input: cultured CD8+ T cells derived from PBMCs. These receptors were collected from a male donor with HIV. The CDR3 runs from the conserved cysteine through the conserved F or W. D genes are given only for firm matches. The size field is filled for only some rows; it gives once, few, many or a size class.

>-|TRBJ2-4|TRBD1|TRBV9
TGTGCCAGCAGTGCCATTGGACAGGGGGAAAACATTCAGTACTTC
CASSAIGQGENIQYF
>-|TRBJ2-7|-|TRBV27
TGTGCCAGCAGTTTAATGGCGGACAGCTACGAGCAGTACTTC
CASSLMADSYEQYF
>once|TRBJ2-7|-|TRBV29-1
TGCAGCGTTGCGGCAGACCCCTACGAGCAGTACTTC
CSVAADPYEQYF
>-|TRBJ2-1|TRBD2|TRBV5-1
TGCGCCAGCAGGTCTGGACTAGCTGTTGAGCAGTTCTTC
CASRSGLAVEQFF
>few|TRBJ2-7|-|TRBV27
TGTGCCAGCAAAGGGTCCTCCTACGAGCAGTACTTC
CASKGSSYEQYF
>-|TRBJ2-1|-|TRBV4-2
TGTGCCAGCAGCCAAGGATCGGGGTTCAATGAGCAGTTCTTC
CASSQGSGFNEQFF
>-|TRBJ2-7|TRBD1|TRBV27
TGTGCCAGCAGTTATTCGACAGGGACCCACGAGCAGTACTTC
CASSYSTGTHEQYF
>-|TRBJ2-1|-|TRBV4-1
TGCGCCAGCACGGCTGGGTATGAGCAGTTCTTC
CASTAGYEQFF
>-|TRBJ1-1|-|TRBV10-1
TGCGCCAGCAGTGAGTCAACAGGGATGAACACTGAAGCTTTCTTT
CASSESTGMNTEAFF
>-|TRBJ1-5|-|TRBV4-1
TGCGCCAGCAGCCAAGGTAAAGGGATGTTCCAGCCCCAGCATTTT
CASSQGKGMFQPQHF
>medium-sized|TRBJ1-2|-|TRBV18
TGTGCCAGCTCACCAAATTCAGGGGAGGGCTATGGCTACACCTTC
CASSPNSGEGYGYTF
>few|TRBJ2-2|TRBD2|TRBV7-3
TGTGCCAGCAGCCGACTAGCGGACACCGGGGAGCTGTTTTTT
CASSRLADTGELFF
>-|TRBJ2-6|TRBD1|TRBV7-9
TGTGCCAGCAGCTACACAGGGGTCCTCCTGACTTTC
CASSYTGVLLTF
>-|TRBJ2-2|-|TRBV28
TGTGCCAGCTCTGCGATAAGCACCGGGGAGCTGTTTTTT
CASSAISTGELFF
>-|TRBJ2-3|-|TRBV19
TGTGCCAGTAGTACCGGGCCCGAAACAGATACGCAGTATTTT
CASSTGPETDTQYF
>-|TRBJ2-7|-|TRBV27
TGTGCCAGCAGTTTAGGGGGCTACGAGCAGTACTTC
CASSLGGYEQYF
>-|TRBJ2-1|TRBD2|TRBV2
TGTGCCAGCTCCTCGAGCGGGGCCCTCTCCAATGAGCAGTTCTTC
CASSSSGALSNEQFF
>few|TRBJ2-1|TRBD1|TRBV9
TGTGCCAGCAGCGTCCAGACAGGGATCTACAATGAGCAGTTCTTC
CASSVQTGIYNEQFF